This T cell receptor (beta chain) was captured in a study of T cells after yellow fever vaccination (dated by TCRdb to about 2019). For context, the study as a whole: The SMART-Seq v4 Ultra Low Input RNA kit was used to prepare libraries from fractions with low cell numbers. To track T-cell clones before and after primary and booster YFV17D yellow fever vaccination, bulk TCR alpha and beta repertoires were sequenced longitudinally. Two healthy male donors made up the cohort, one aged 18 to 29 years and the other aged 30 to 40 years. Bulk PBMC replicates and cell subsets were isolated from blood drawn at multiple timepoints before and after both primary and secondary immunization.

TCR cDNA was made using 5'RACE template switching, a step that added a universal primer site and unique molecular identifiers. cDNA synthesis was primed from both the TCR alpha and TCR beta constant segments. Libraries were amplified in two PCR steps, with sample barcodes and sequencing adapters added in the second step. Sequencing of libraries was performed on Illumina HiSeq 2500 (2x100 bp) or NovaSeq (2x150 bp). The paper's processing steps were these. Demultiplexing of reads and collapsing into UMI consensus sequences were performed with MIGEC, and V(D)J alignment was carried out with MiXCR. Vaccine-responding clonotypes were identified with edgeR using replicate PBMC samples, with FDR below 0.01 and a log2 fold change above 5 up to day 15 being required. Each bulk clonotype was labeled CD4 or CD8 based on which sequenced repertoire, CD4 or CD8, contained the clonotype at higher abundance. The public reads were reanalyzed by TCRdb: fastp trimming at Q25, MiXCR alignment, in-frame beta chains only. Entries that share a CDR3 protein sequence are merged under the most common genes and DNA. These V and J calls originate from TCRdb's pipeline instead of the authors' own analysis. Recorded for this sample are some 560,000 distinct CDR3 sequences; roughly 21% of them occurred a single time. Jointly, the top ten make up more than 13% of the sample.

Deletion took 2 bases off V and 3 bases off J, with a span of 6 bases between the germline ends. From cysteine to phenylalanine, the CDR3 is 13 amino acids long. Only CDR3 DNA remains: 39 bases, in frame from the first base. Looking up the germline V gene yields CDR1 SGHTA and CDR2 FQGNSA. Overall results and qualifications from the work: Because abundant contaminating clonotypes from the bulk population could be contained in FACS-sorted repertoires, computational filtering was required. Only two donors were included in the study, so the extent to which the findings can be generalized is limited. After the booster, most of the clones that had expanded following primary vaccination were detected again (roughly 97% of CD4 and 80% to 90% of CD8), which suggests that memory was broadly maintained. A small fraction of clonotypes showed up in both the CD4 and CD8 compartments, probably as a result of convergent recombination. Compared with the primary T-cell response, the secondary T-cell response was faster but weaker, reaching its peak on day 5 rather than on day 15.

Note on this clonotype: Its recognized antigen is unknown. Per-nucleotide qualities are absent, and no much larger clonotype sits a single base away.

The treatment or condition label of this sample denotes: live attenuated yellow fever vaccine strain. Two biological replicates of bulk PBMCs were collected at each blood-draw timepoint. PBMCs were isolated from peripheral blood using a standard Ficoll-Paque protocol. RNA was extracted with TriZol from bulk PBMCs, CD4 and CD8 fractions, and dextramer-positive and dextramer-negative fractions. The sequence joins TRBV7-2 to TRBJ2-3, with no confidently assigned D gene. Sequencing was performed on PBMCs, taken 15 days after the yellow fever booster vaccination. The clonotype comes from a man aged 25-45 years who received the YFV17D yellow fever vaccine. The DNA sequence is TGTGCCAGCAGCTTAAGTTGGACAGATACGCAGTATTTT. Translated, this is CASSLSWTDTQYF.